A single sample is the source of the 8 T cell receptor beta chains below, sequenced in a study of cytomegalovirus exposure and HLA in healthy donors (dated by TCRdb to the late 2010s). Library preparation was by the immunoSEQ multiplex PCR assay. For the multiplex PCR, a mixture combining 60 forward primers for TCR Vbeta segments and 13 reverse primers for TCR Jbeta segments was used. Here the immuneACCESS table is served through TCRdb, limited to in-frame sequences with V and J called. Missing clones are a known gap in these copies; in checked studies unresolved V genes cover under half, and the rest lacks a known reason. The sample table lists roughly 200,000 clones, 75% to 85% of them with a count of one. Around 2.3% of the sample goes to the ten largest clones. The specimen sequenced was PBMCs. Receptors originate from a woman aged 50 to 60 in good health and CMV-seronegative.

The V call is TRBV27, the J call TRBJ2-4, with D perhaps matching TRBD1 (5 bases). CDR1 and CDR2 (germline): MNHEY, SMNVEV (reference sequence). This CDR3 spans 16 amino acids. The ends were cut back, 0 bases at V and 6 bases at J, with 15 bases in the middle. CDR3: CASSLSSGQGLNIQYF. In nucleotides, the CDR3 is TGTGCCAGCAGTTTATCGTCAGGGCAGGGCCTAAACATTCAGTACTTC.

The rearrangement joins TRBV11-2 to TRBJ1-2; D might be TRBD1 (6 bases). Per the germline V gene, CDR1 is SGHAT and CDR2 is FQNNGV. This CDR3 region has 14 residues. Trimming took off 2 bases at V and 4 bases at J, with 11 bases between the two ends. CDR3 sequence reads: CASSLSGQSYGYTF. The CDR3 region has the DNA TGTGCCAGCAGCTTAAGTGGACAGTCCTATGGCTACACCTTC.

The chain couples TRBV5-4 to TRBJ2-3; 10 positions agree with TRBD2. Germline V gene data show CDR1 as SGHNT and CDR2 as YYREEE (reference sequence). Trimming removed 4 bases from V and 0 bases from J; junction bases left unmatched: 5. The length of the CDR3 is 16 residues. The CDR3 loop is CASSRGLAESTDTQYF. The CDR3 nucleotides are TGTGCCAGCAGCCGAGGACTAGCGGAAAGCACAGATACGCAGTATTTT. Full variable domain (remainder filled in from reference TRBV5-4 and TRBJ2-3): ETGVTQSPTHLIKTRGQQVTLRCSSQSGHNTVSWYQQALGQGPQFIFQYYREEENGRGNFPPRFSGLQFPNYSSELNVNALELDDSALYLCASSRGLAESTDTQYFGPGTRLTVL.

The chain joins TRBV25-1 to TRBJ2-7; 7 bases line up with TRBD1. This CDR3 is built from 16 residues. V trimming: 4 bases; J trimming: 0 bases; junction bases outside the gene matches: 9. The germline V gene has CDR1 MGHDK and CDR2 SYGVNS. The CDR3 DNA is TGTGCCAGCAGTGGTATGACAGGGCCACTCTCCTACGAGCAGTACTTC. Translated, it gives CASSGMTGPLSYEQYF.

The rearrangement uses TRBV29-1 and TRBJ2-3; D not resolved. This CDR3 region has 14 residues. In germline, CDR1 is SQVTM, CDR2 ANQGSEA. Trimming stripped 4 bases from V and 0 bases from J, with 11 bases between. CDR3 coding DNA: TGCAGCGTTGTGGCGGTAATGAGCACAGATACGCAGTATTTT. Translating it yields CSVVAVMSTDTQYF.

The rearrangement links TRBV4-1 to TRBJ1-1; perhaps TRBD1 as D (6 bases). Germline assignment: CDR1 MGHRA and CDR2 YSYEKL. V was pared by 4 bases and J by 4 bases, with 19 bases between. The CDR3 is 16 amino acids. CDR3 in DNA: TGCGCCAGCAGCCGCCTTACGACAGGTATGAGCACTGAAGCTTTCTTT. Its translation: CASSRLTTGMSTEAFF.

The chain has TRBV5-1 and TRBJ1-4, with D tentatively TRBD1 (5 bases). This CDR3 is built from 18 residues. CDR1 and CDR2 (germline): SGHRS, YFSETQ. V was cut by 1 base and J by 4 bases, with 20 bases left in between. CDR3 region: CASSLRPETGVDNEKLFF. For the CDR3, the DNA is TGCGCCAGCAGCTTGAGACCGGAGACGGGGGTAGATAATGAAAAACTGTTTTTT.

The chain recombines TRBV28 with TRBJ2-5; D gene uncertain. With the DNA end fitting TRBJ2-7 better, the J assignment may be wrong. CDR3 length: 14 residues. Looked up from germline, CDR1 is MDHEN and CDR2 is SYDVKM. The CDR3 region is CASSLNLRSYEQYF. CDR3 DNA sequence: TGTGCCAGCAGTTTAAACCTGCGGTCCTACGAGCAGTACTTC.